This TCR beta chain appears in the sequencing data of a study of OX40 agonist ivuxolimab in advanced cancers. The data were produced by immunoSEQ multiplex PCR, yet TCRdb's version contains in-frame clones alone and is incomplete. This sample yields about 7,300 clones, of which around 80% are seen a single time; less than 75% belongs to the top ten. Trimming cost V 7 bases and J 4 bases, with 9 bases left between them. The germline V gene has CDR1 SGDLS and CDR2 YYNGEE. The CDR3 sequence is 12 residues long. Regarding this clone: Its antigen is as yet unknown.

Study-wide points: On average, a greater number of expanded clones characterised CD8+ T cells relative to CD4+.

The clonotype was recovered from an adult with an advanced solid tumor such as melanoma, head and neck, liver or kidney cancer. The V call is TRBV9, the J call TRBJ1-5; no clear D. The input for sequencing was CD4+ or CD8+ T cells sorted from blood, taken in a trial of the OX40 agonist ivuxolimab. The CDR3 region is CASGTPNQPQHF. CDR3 DNA: TGTGCCAGCGGAACACCGAATCAGCCCCAGCATTTT.